These T cell receptor beta chains were read from a single sample in a study of CD8 T cells in ankylosing spondylitis. TCRdb ran MiXCR on the 5' RACE reads and lists one entry per CDR3 protein. The sample has 200,000 to 300,000 distinct CDR3 sequences, 20% to 30% seen once. Sequences were obtained from blood, either unsorted or a sorted T cell fraction (not recorded which). These receptors were collected from a male donor with ankylosing spondylitis or in good health (not recorded which). The CDR3 runs from the conserved cysteine through the conserved F or W. D genes are given only for firm matches. Clone size appears in some rows only: once, few, many, or a class for an expanded clone.

J gene	clone size	V gene	D gene	CDR3 DNA	CDR3 protein
TRBJ2-3	-	TRBV6-1	TRBD1	TGTGCCAGCAATAGACAGGGGGTCACAGATACGCAGTATTTT	CASNRQGVTDTQYF
TRBJ2-3	many	TRBV11-2	-	TGTGCCAGCAGCTTAGGGTTAATGGCTAGCACAGATACGCAGTATTTT	CASSLGLMASTDTQYF
TRBJ2-7	-	TRBV12-3/TRBV12-4	-	TGTGCCAGCAGGCGTCCACCCGGTGACGAGAGGCTGTACTTC	CASRRPPGDERLYF
TRBJ2-5	few	TRBV5-5	-	TGTGCCAGCAGCTTGGGAGGGGGGCTGGGGACCCAGTACTTC	CASSLGGGLGTQYF
TRBJ2-2	many	TRBV10-3	-	TGTGCCATCAGTGACGTGGCCCCCGGGGAGCTGTTTTTT	CAISDVAPGELFF
TRBJ1-4	many	TRBV29-1	-	TGCAGCGTTGAAGATTACGATGAAAAACTGTTTTTT	CSVEDYDEKLFF
TRBJ2-5	-	TRBV21-1	-	TGTGCCAGCGGAAGGGGGTACCAAGAGACCCAGTACTTC	CASGRGYQETQYF
TRBJ2-2	few	TRBV10-3	-	TGTGCCATCGGCGGGTATCCCGGGGAGCTGTTTTTT	CAIGGYPGELFF
TRBJ2-2	many	TRBV20-1	-	TGCAGTGCTAGAGATCGTCGGGGCACCGGGGAGCTGTTTTTT	CSARDRRGTGELFF
TRBJ2-3	many	TRBV3-1	-	TGTGCCAGCAGCCAAGATGACTACCCCACAGATACGCAGTATTTT	CASSQDDYPTDTQYF
TRBJ1-1	few	TRBV24-1	TRBD1	TGTGCCACCAGTGCAGGAACAGGGGCCGGGGACACTGAAGCTTTCTTT	CATSAGTGAGDTEAFF
TRBJ2-5	many	TRBV28	-	TGTGCCAGCACCACCTTTTGGGGGGGGGCCCCTCAGGCCCAGTACTTC	CASTTFWGGAPQAQYF
TRBJ2-3	-	TRBV20-1	-	TGCAGTGCTAGGGGGGAATCTACAGATACGCAGTATTTT	CSARGESTDTQYF
TRBJ2-7	-	TRBV20-1	-	TGCAGCGGACAAGTCGGTGGTTCCTACGAGCAGTACTTC	CSGQVGGSYEQYF
TRBJ2-7	few	TRBV20-1	TRBD1	TGCAGTGCCGCAACAGGGGGTCTAAGCTACGAGCAGTACTTC	CSAATGGLSYEQYF
TRBJ2-7	-	TRBV5-1	-	TGCGCCAGCAGTCGGCGGTGGGCCTACTACGAGCAGTACTTC	CASSRRWAYYEQYF
TRBJ1-1	-	TRBV12-3/TRBV12-4	-	TGTGCCAGCAGTTTCGGGAGGGTGGAAGCTTTCTTT	CASSFGRVEAFF
TRBJ2-1	many	TRBV7-9	-	TGTGCCAGCAGCTCGGACAGATTCGTCGACAATGAGCAGTTCTTC	CASSSDRFVDNEQFF
TRBJ2-5	-	TRBV5-4	-	TGTGCCAGCAGCTTGGGGGGGACGTCGACCGAGACCCAGTACTTC	CASSLGGTSTETQYF
TRBJ1-5	-	TRBV20-1	-	TGCAGTGCAAGCTCCATGGACTTTAGCAATCAGCCCCAGCATTTT	CSASSMDFSNQPQHF
TRBJ2-3	-	TRBV20-1	-	TGCAGTGCCACACGGGACCGTACGCAGTATTTT	CSATRDRTQYF